The TCR beta chain described here comes from a study of T cells after somatic rescue of genetic block. The CDR3 has 11 residues. V dropped 3 bases and J dropped 2 bases, with 1 base sitting between them. Per germline, CDR1 LNHDA and CDR2 SQIVND (reference sequence). TCRdb's table, derived via immunoSEQ multiplex PCR, lists solely in-frame clones and lacks some. The table lists 11,000 to 15,000 clones, about two thirds of them singletons. The sequenced sample consisted of peripheral blood mononuclear cells (PBMCs). The origin of this receptor is a boy under 18. The chain recombines TRBV19 with TRBJ2-5, with unresolved D. The CDR3 is CASSIQETQYF. In nucleotides, the CDR3 is TGTGCCAGTAGTATTCAAGAGACCCAGTACTTC.